The clone carrying this T cell receptor beta chain appeared a single time. The entry originates in a study of cytomegalovirus exposure and HLA in healthy donors. The overall study: Genotyping showed around 80% of roughly 400 donors falling in the Caucasian-associated ancestry cluster.

Primers: 60 Vbeta forward and 13 Jbeta reverse. TCRdb keeps only in-frame clones here, not all; method: immunoSEQ multiplex PCR. This sample has approximately 240,000 clones; approximately 80% occur once, and the top ten carry about 0.6%. CDR1 is MNHNY and CDR2 is SVGAGI in the germline V gene (reference sequence). The V and J ends lost 6 bases and 3 bases respectively, with 9 bases between them. The CDR3 has 12 amino acids. The chain has TRBV6-6 and TRBJ2-7; D possibly corresponds to TRBD1 (5 bases). The sample taken for sequencing was PBMCs. The TCR was taken from a woman aged 40 to 49 in good health and CMV-seronegative. The CDR3 protein is CASRQGDYEQYF. The CDR3 DNA follows: TGTGCCAGCAGGCAGGGTGACTACGAGCAGTACTTC.